The 21 T cell receptor beta chains in this list originate from one sample, sequenced in a study of blood T cells in healthy people across ages. Through a sample-barcoded 5' primer and a J-beta primer mix, a second PCR was run for about 7 to 12 cycles. From the 5' RACE reads, TCRdb called clonotypes with MiXCR, one entry per CDR3 protein. Of 1.8 million or so distinct CDR3 sequences listed, roughly 43% are singletons. Specimen: blood. Receptors originate from a human donor in good health.

This clonotype was seen more than once but under ten times. The chain employs TRBV20-1 and TRBJ1-2; 12 nucleotides agree with TRBD1. The germline V gene encodes CDR1 DFQATT and CDR2 SNEGSKA (reference sequence). The CDR3 is made up of 13 amino acids. J was trimmed by 5 bases and V by 4 bases; bases with no gene match: 2. CDR3 sequence (DNA): TGCAGTGCTACGGGACAGGGGGCTTATGGCTACACCTTC. This gives the protein CSATGQGAYGYTF.

This clonotype was recorded only once. The chain carries TRBV11-1 and TRBJ2-5; D possibly corresponds to TRBD2 (5 bases). Germline V lookup: CDR1 SGHAT, CDR2 FQDESV (reference sequence). The CDR3 length is 13 residues. V lost 2 bases, J lost 9 bases, and 13 bases lay in between. CDR3 bases: TGTGCCAGCAGCTTAACTAGATCCGGGCCCCAGTACTTC. Encoded protein: CASSLTRSGPQYF.

The chain uses TRBV28 and TRBJ2-2; D is unresolved. From germline, CDR1 is MDHEN and CDR2 SYDVKM. This CDR3 contains 14 residues. Trimming shortened V by 10 bases and J by 2 bases, and 14 bases separated the two germline ends. DNA of the CDR3: TGTGCCACCCAAGGGCAACCCAACACCGGGGAGCTGTTTTTT. Translating it yields CATQGQPNTGELFF. The variable domain in full, completed from reference TRBV28 and TRBJ2-2, reads DVKVTQSSRYLVKRTGEKVFLECVQDMDHENMFWYRQDPGLGLRLIYFSYDVKMKEKGDIPEGYSVSREKKERFSLILESASTNQTSMYLCATQGQPNTGELFFGEGSRLTVL.

This clonotype was observed a few times. The gene calls are TRBV15 and TRBJ1-4; 7 bases are shared with TRBD1. The CDR3 is 15 residues long. V lost 8 bases, J lost 8 bases, and 14 bases stayed unmatched. Germline loops: CDR1 LNHNV, CDR2 YYDKDF (reference sequence). The CDR3 reads CATERATGPDEKLFF. The DNA for the CDR3 is TGTGCCACCGAGAGGGCGACAGGGCCGGACGAAAAACTGTTTTTT.

The chain links TRBV7-8 to TRBJ2-1; 8 bases match TRBD2. The CDR3 extends over 15 amino acids. With V trimmed by 6 bases and J by 3 bases, 7 bases remained unmatched. The germline gives CDR1 SGHVS, CDR2 FQNEAQ. The CDR3 spells CASSQHSGSYNEQFF. CDR3 in DNA: TGTGCCAGCAGTCAACACAGCGGGAGCTACAATGAGCAGTTCTTC.

This clonotype was recorded a few times. V gene TRBV9 combines with J gene TRBJ2-1, with a possible D match to TRBD2 (6 bases). Trimming removed 0 bases from V and 9 bases from J, with 16 bases in between. The CDR3 spans 15 residues. Germline lookup yields CDR1 SGDLS and CDR2 YYNGEE. The CDR3 loop reads CASSVDKRGGGEQFF. DNA for the CDR3: TGTGCCAGCAGCGTAGACAAACGGGGAGGCGGTGAGCAGTTCTTC.

This clonotype occurred a few times. The chain is built from TRBV7-2 and TRBJ1-5, with TRBD1 as a possible D gene (5 bases). The CDR3 spans 14 residues. Germline-derived CDR1 and CDR2 are SGHTA and FQGNSA. Trimming took off 2 bases at V and 11 bases at J, with 16 bases between the two ends. The chain's CDR3 is CASSLTQSQGAQHF. CDR3 nucleotides: TGTGCCAGCAGCTTAACACAGTCCCAAGGGGCCCAGCATTTT.

The chain couples TRBV20-1 to TRBJ2-7; 8 bases are shared with TRBD1. The CDR3 length is 17 residues. Germline values: CDR1 DFQATT, CDR2 SNEGSKA (reference sequence). J was trimmed by 4 bases and V by 1 base; bases with no gene match: 15. The CDR3 nucleotides read TGCAGTGCTAGAGTTAGGCTGCGAGTGGACAGGGCTTACGAGCAGTACTTC. Protein product: CSARVRLRVDRAYEQYF.

This clonotype was observed a few times. The genes are TRBV29-1 and TRBJ2-1, with 9 bases matching TRBD1. The V segment lost 5 bases and the J segment 10 bases; nucleotides outside the gene matches: 9. CDR3 size: 13 residues. CDR1 and CDR2 from the germline V gene are SQVTM and ANQGSEA. CDR3 nucleotides: TGCAGCGTTAAGGACAGGGGAATAGGGGAGCAGTTCTTC. This translates into CSVKDRGIGEQFF.

The J gene is TRBJ2-5, the V gene TRBV7-2, with TRBD2 identical over 15 bases. Germline lookup yields CDR1 SGHTA and CDR2 FQGNSA. The CDR3 sequence is 17 residues long. V shed 4 bases, J shed 4 bases, and the junction held 7 bases outside the gene matches. This CDR3 reads CASSYGLAGGLGETQYF. The CDR3, as DNA: TGTGCCAGCAGCTACGGACTAGCGGGGGGGCTGGGAGAGACCCAGTACTTC.

The chain combines TRBV29-1 with TRBJ1-2, with 7 bases matching TRBD1. CDR1 is SQVTM and CDR2 is ANQGSEA in the germline V gene. Trimming at V came to 7 bases and at J to 2 bases, leaving 7 bases not matched to a gene. This CDR3 region has 13 residues. The CDR3 protein is CSAPGGENYGYTF. The CDR3, as DNA: TGCAGCGCCCCAGGGGGGGAAAACTATGGCTACACCTTC.

This clonotype was counted only a few times. This sequence joins TRBV6-1 and TRBJ2-4; a weak D match, TRBD1 (6 bases). Germline loops: CDR1 MNHNS, CDR2 SASEGT. Trimming took off 3 bases at V and 6 bases at J, with 15 bases between the two ends. This CDR3 has 15 residues. The CDR3: CASSELGQKGNIQYF. CDR3 DNA sequence: TGTGCCAGCAGTGAGCTTGGACAGAAGGGAAACATTCAGTACTTC.

The chain recombines TRBV20-1 with TRBJ1-1, with TRBD1 as a possible D gene (6 bases). The germline V and J ends were trimmed by 1 base and 5 bases, with 14 bases remaining between them. This CDR3 spans 14 amino acids. Germline V gene data show CDR1 as DFQATT and CDR2 as SNEGSKA (reference sequence). This CDR3 reads CSARVGALGTEAFF. The CDR3, as DNA: TGCAGTGCTAGAGTGGGGGCTTTAGGGACTGAAGCTTTCTTT.

The rearrangement uses TRBV7-2 and TRBJ2-5, with 10 bases lining up with TRBD2. V dropped 1 base and J dropped 4; count of bases not matched to a gene: 9. The CDR3 runs 17 residues. Germline assignment: CDR1 SGHTA and CDR2 FQGNSA. As DNA, the CDR3 is TGTGCCAGCAGCTTAGTGAGGCTAGCGGGGGTCGGAGAGACCCAGTACTTC. Residues: CASSLVRLAGVGETQYF.

V gene TRBV10-3 combines with J gene TRBJ2-5; the match to TRBD2 covers 11 bases. V lost 4 bases and J lost 4; bases outside the gene matches: 5. There are 15 residues in the CDR3. Per the germline V gene, CDR1 is ENHRY and CDR2 is SYGVKD. DNA for the CDR3: TGTGCCATCAGTGGACTAGCGGGGACTGTAGAGACCCAGTACTTC. Its translation is CAISGLAGTVETQYF.

This clonotype was counted a few times. The chain links TRBV4-3 to TRBJ2-5; D is ambiguous. The CDR3 has 13 amino acids. Trimming shortened V by 2 bases and J by 2 bases, and 6 bases separated the two germline ends. The germline V gene has CDR1 LGHNA and CDR2 YSLEER. The CDR3 DNA follows: TGCGCCAGCAGCCAAAGGGAACAAGAGACCCAGTACTTC. Translating gives CASSQREQETQYF.

This clonotype was seen only a few times. The V call is TRBV12-3 or TRBV12-4, the J call TRBJ1-6; D remains unclear. V gave up 5 bases and J gave up 8 bases, with 16 bases separating them. The CDR3 contains 15 residues. CDR3 in DNA: TGTGCCAGCAGTCCGATCATGGGTTCGGATTCACCCCTCCACTTT. Translated, it gives CASSPIMGSDSPLHF.

The CDR3 spells CASSPGQAPSNEQFF. The CDR3 nucleotides are TGTGCCAGCAGTCCTGGACAGGCCCCCTCCAATGAGCAGTTCTTC. The J gene is TRBJ2-1, the V gene TRBV11-1, with 7 bases fitting TRBD1. V lost 6 bases, J lost 6 bases, and 11 bases stayed unmatched. The CDR3 extends over 15 amino acids. Germline V gives CDR1 SGHAT, CDR2 FQDESV (reference sequence).

The chain recombines TRBV20-1 with TRBJ2-7, with D perhaps matching TRBD1 (6 bases). Germline V gene lookup returns CDR1 DFQATT and CDR2 SNEGSKA (reference sequence). V dropped 5 bases and J dropped 10 bases, with 21 bases sitting between them. The CDR3 consists of 13 residues. CDR3 nucleotides: TGCAGTGCTCACAGGGACCTCCTAGACACCCAGTACTTC. It is translated as CSAHRDLLDTQYF.

The chain combines TRBV4-1 with TRBJ1-6, with 8 bases identical to TRBD1. Germline loops: CDR1 MGHRA, CDR2 YSYEKL. This CDR3 spans 17 amino acids. The V segment lost 3 bases and the J segment 5 bases; nucleotides outside the gene matches: 9. DNA of the CDR3: TGCGCCAGCAGCCAGGGACGACAGGGGCTCCATAATTCACCCCTCCACTTT. The encoded protein is CASSQGRQGLHNSPLHF.

In nucleotides, the CDR3 is TGTGCCATCAGTGAGTCTAGGGAGGGGGATTTAAGCAAGCAGTACTTC. Protein product: CAISESREGDLSKQYF. The rearrangement joins TRBV10-3 to TRBJ2-4; D possibly corresponds to TRBD2 (7 bases). Trimming left V 0 bases short and J 13 bases short, with 22 bases between. The germline V gene encodes CDR1 ENHRY and CDR2 SYGVKD. The CDR3 loop spans 16 amino acids.